This TCR beta chain emerged from a study of T cell responses to AZD1222 COVID-19 vaccine. The sample holds one count of this clone. Some clones are missing from TCRdb's copy, which holds only in-frame ones; the method was immunoSEQ multiplex PCR. The top ten clones hold about 5.5% of a sample with some 150,000 clones, 92% of them seen once. J lost 6 bases, V lost 9 bases, and 19 bases had no gene match. This CDR3 spans 16 amino acids. CDR1 is MNHNY, CDR2 SVGAGI, per germline (reference sequence). The sequenced sample was peripheral blood, obtained on day 0 of AZD1222 vaccination. V is TRBV6-6 and J is TRBJ1-1; 7 bases align to TRBD1. The TCR originated in an adult in good health. The CDR3 nucleotides read TGTGCCAGTAGCGGGACAGATATTCGCGGGGTTTCTGAAGCTTTCTTT. Translated: CASSGTDIRGVSEAFF.